These 10 T cell receptor beta chains were all obtained from the same sample, sequenced in a study of blood T cell repertoires in COVID-19. Assay used: immunoSEQ multiplex PCR; TCRdb lists only in-frame clones, some missing. The table records 35,000 to 50,000 clones, roughly 68% of them present only once. The specimen sequenced was peripheral blood. The source is a man older than 75 with acute or convalescent COVID-19.

This chain links TRBV9 with TRBJ2-4; TRBD1 agrees at 11 bases. J was trimmed by 6 bases and V by 0 bases; bases with no gene match: 8. Germline CDR1 is SGDLS and CDR2 is YYNGEE. There are 17 residues in the CDR3. The CDR3 spells CASSVGLMGTGGNIQYF. The DNA of the CDR3 is TGTGCCAGCAGCGTAGGTTTAATGGGGACAGGGGGAAACATTCAGTACTTC.

The chain employs TRBV5-5 and TRBJ2-7, with 9 bases matching TRBD1. The J segment lost 0 bases and the V segment lost 0 bases, leaving 1 base of the junction unmatched. The CDR3 spans 15 residues. Germline CDR1 reads SGHKS; CDR2 reads YYEKEE (reference sequence). CDR3 in amino acids: CASSLVGQGSYEQYF. In DNA, the CDR3 is TGTGCCAGCAGCTTGGTGGGACAGGGCTCCTACGAGCAGTACTTC.

V gene TRBV10-3 combines with J gene TRBJ2-3; 10 nucleotides align to TRBD2. This CDR3 comprises 15 residues. Germline V CDR1 and CDR2: ENHRY, SYGVKD. The V and J ends lost 3 bases and 4 bases, in that order; junction bases with no gene match: 4. The CDR3 coding sequence is TGTGCCATCAGTGAAGCGGGAGGGGCCTCAGATACGCAGTATTTT. This encodes CAISEAGGASDTQYF.

The rearrangement links TRBV28 to TRBJ2-2; the D gene is possibly TRBD2 (6 bases). The V end lost 2 bases, the J end lost 2 bases, and 9 bases lay between the germline ends. The germline V gene has CDR1 MDHEN and CDR2 SYDVKM. CDR3 length: 15 amino acids. This chain's CDR3 is CASSLASVNTGELFF. CDR3 nucleotides: TGTGCCAGCAGTTTAGCTAGCGTTAACACCGGGGAGCTGTTTTTT.

The V gene is TRBV7-8, the J gene TRBJ2-7, with D unclear. The CDR3 totals 14 residues. CDR1 SGHVS and CDR2 FQNEAQ come from the germline V gene. Between the trimmed V and J ends, which lost 2 bases and 0 bases, there was a span of 8 bases. The CDR3 sequence: CASSLRAFSYEQYF. CDR3 DNA: TGTGCCAGCAGCTTAAGAGCCTTCTCCTACGAGCAGTACTTC.

The chain recombines TRBV3-1 (or the pseudogene TRBV3-2) with TRBJ1-2; D possibly corresponds to TRBD1 (6 bases). V lost 4 bases to trimming and J lost 4 bases, with 16 bases between them. The germline CDR1 and CDR2 sequences are LGHDT and YNNKEL (reference sequence). The CDR3 has 15 residues. CDR3 region: CASSRQRTGSYGYTF. The CDR3 DNA is TGTGCCAGCAGCCGACAACGAACAGGGAGCTATGGCTACACCTTC.

The rearrangement uses TRBV3-1 (or the pseudogene TRBV3-2) and TRBJ2-1; TRBD2 matches at 10 bases. CDR1 is LGHDT, CDR2 YNNKEL, per germline (reference sequence). V shed 5 bases, J shed 5 bases, and the junction held 6 bases outside the gene matches. The CDR3 is 15 residues long. DNA for the CDR3: TGTGCCAGCAGCAAGACTAGCGGGCCTAACAATGAGCAGTTCTTC. It is translated as CASSKTSGPNNEQFF.

The CDR3 DNA reads as TGTGCCACCAGTGTCGGGACAGGGGGTAAGAATGAGCAGTTCTTC. This sequence encodes CATSVGTGGKNEQFF. The V call is TRBV24-1, the J call TRBJ2-1; 11 positions match TRBD1. From germline, CDR1 is KGHDR and CDR2 SFDVKD. Trimming took 5 bases from V and 7 from J; bases not matched to a gene: 6. There are 15 residues in the CDR3.

This chain uses TRBV10-3 with TRBJ2-3; the match to TRBD2 covers 8 bases. CDR1 and CDR2 (germline): ENHRY, SYGVKD. V was clipped by 4 bases and J by 4 bases; unmatched bases: 4. CDR3 length: 14 residues. The CDR3 sequence is CAISGGLGSDTQYF. CDR3 DNA sequence: TGTGCCATCAGTGGGGGACTAGGATCAGATACGCAGTATTTT.

The rearrangement uses TRBV5-6 and TRBJ1-2; the D is unclear. The germline V gene has CDR1 SGHDT and CDR2 YYEEEE. This CDR3 has 13 residues. V was clipped by 8 bases and J by 4 bases, with 15 bases between them. CDR3 residues: CASTQSGSYGYTF. CDR3 DNA sequence: TGTGCCAGTACGCAATCGGGGTCCTATGGCTACACCTTC.